This record concerns one T cell receptor (beta chain) sequence. The antigen is unknown. This sample is drawn from a study of cytomegalovirus exposure and HLA in healthy donors. This CDR3 has 15 residues. The V gene lost 6 bases and the J gene lost 0 bases, with 14 bases spanning the gap. Germline-derived CDR1 and CDR2 are SGHRS and YFSETQ. Whole-study findings and limits: Researchers counted 150 to 200 TCR beta chains as cytomegalovirus-associated.

Clones were sequenced by immunoSEQ multiplex PCR, and TCRdb holds only the in-frame ones, with some missing. Of more than 300,000 clones listed, 86% are singletons. The clonotype was recovered from a woman between 18 and 29 years old in good health and CMV-seronegative. This sequence joins TRBV5-1 and TRBJ2-3; weak D call: TRBD1 (6 bases). The sample comprised PBMCs. CDR3 sequence reads: CASKWTARSTDTQYF. In nucleotides, the CDR3 is TGCGCCAGCAAATGGACAGCCCGTAGCACAGATACGCAGTATTTT.